The 16 T cell receptor beta chains reported below all come from one sample, sequenced in a study of T cell repertoires in cytomegalovirus infection (dated 2019 in TCRdb). The sequencer was an Illumina HiSeq 1500. The raw public data were reprocessed by TCRdb itself: fastp quality trimming at Q25, MiXCR clonotype calling, in-frame beta chains only. Records with the same CDR3 protein are collapsed into one entry carrying the most frequent genes and DNA. This sample gives about 240,000 distinct CDR3 sequences in total; around an eighth of them show up just once. Together, the top ten hold 1.5% to 2% of the sample. Sequencing was done on a sample of PBMCs. These receptors were collected from a human donor in good health (CMV status not recorded). Some clones in this sample may be carry-over from other donors' samples.

This chain connects TRBV6-2 or TRBV6-3 to TRBJ2-5; 8 positions match TRBD1. Germline V lookup: CDR1 MNHEY, CDR2 SVGEGT. The CDR3 loop spans 14 amino acids. The junction had 7 bases not matched to a gene; V was cut back by 5 bases and J by 5 bases. The DNA for the CDR3 is TGTGCCAGCAGTAAAAACAGGGGGACGGAGACCCAGTACTTC. Its protein is CASSKNRGTETQYF.

This clonotype was observed a handful of times. CDR3 region: CASSTTRAGAGTEAFF. CDR3 in DNA: TGTGCCAGCAGCACTACCCGAGCAGGGGCTGGAACTGAAGCTTTCTTT. The gene calls are TRBV6-6 and TRBJ1-1; tentative D call: TRBD1 (6 bases). The V end was cut by 6 bases, the J end by 5 bases, with 22 bases between. From germline, CDR1 is MNHNY and CDR2 SVGAGI (reference sequence). CDR3 length equals 16 residues.

This clonotype has ten or more counts. The J gene is TRBJ1-2, the V gene TRBV6-1; D is undetermined. Trimming pared 0 bases from V and 0 bases from J, leaving 8 bases between. CDR1 and CDR2 from the germline V gene are MNHNS and SASEGT. The CDR3 runs 15 residues. This chain's CDR3 is CASSEANRPNYGYTF. CDR3 nucleotides: TGTGCCAGCAGTGAAGCTAACCGTCCTAACTATGGCTACACCTTC.

This clonotype has a count of ten or more. The chain employs TRBV19 and TRBJ2-5; D is perhaps TRBD2 (6 bases). The V gene lost 6 bases and the J gene lost 5 bases, with 13 bases spanning the gap. The germline V gene encodes CDR1 LNHDA and CDR2 SQIVND (reference sequence). The CDR3 contains 13 residues. Here the CDR3 reads CASSREASETQYF. Here the CDR3 DNA reads TGTGCCAGTAGCAGGGAGGCGAGTGAGACCCAGTACTTC.

Points on this clonotype: Given a much more abundant clone one base away, this may be a read error. This sequence joins TRBV10-3 and TRBJ2-3; TRBD2 matches 8 bases. After removal of 0 bases from V and 1 base from J, the junction contained 6 bases not matched to a gene. Germline values: CDR1 ENHRY, CDR2 SYGVKD. This CDR3 is built from 17 residues. This CDR3 reads CAISESRGDSGTDTQYF. The CDR3 DNA reads TGTGCCATCAGTGAGTCGCGGGGGGACTCTGGCACAGATACGCAGTATTTT.

The table lists this clonotype with many counts. The V gene is TRBV7-2, the J gene TRBJ1-6; the D is unclear. CDR3 length equals 15 residues. From germline, CDR1 is SGHTA and CDR2 FQGNSA. V was shortened by 9 bases and J by 2 bases, with 14 bases between the two germline ends. The CDR3 sequence: CASQQLSTYNSPLHF. CDR3 DNA: TGTGCCAGTCAACAGTTAAGCACCTATAATTCACCCCTCCACTTT.

Here the CDR3 reads CASSISRENYGYTF. The CDR3 nucleotides are TGTGCCAGTAGTATCAGCAGGGAGAACTATGGCTACACCTTC. The chain joins TRBV19 to TRBJ1-2; D might be TRBD1 (5 bases). In germline, CDR1 is LNHDA, CDR2 SQIVND (reference sequence). Trimming shortened V by 3 bases and J by 2 bases, and 10 bases separated the two germline ends. The CDR3 has 14 residues.

In its sample, this clonotype was seen a few times. V and J are TRBV7-3 and TRBJ2-2; tentatively, D is TRBD1 (5 bases). The CDR3 sequence is 15 residues long. Looked up from germline, CDR1 is SGHTA and CDR2 is FQGTGA. V lost 5 bases and J 6 bases, leaving 16 bases between the germline ends. Written as DNA, the CDR3 is TGTGCCAGCAGCCCCAAAACCGGACAATCCGGGGAGCTGTTTTTT. This encodes CASSPKTGQSGELFF. Complete variable domain (other parts from reference TRBV7-3 and TRBJ2-2): GAGVSQTPSNKVTEKGKYVELRCDPISGHTALYWYRQSLGQGPEFLIYFQGTGAADDSGLPNDRFFAVRPEGSVSTLKIQRTERGDSAVYLCASSPKTGQSGELFFGEGSRLTVL.

This clonotype came up once. This sequence joins TRBV6-2 or TRBV6-3 and TRBJ1-1; D unresolved. The CDR3 loop spans 14 amino acids. Germline assignment: CDR1 MNHEY and CDR2 SVGEGT. Trimming removed 2 bases from V and 1 base from J, with 8 bases in between. The CDR3 spells CASSYGGGNTEAFF. CDR3 DNA: TGTGCCAGCAGTTACGGTGGTGGGAACACTGAAGCTTTCTTT.

This clonotype was seen a few times. The chain couples TRBV5-1 to TRBJ2-7, with a weak D call TRBD2 (5 bases). Germline CDR1 is SGHRS and CDR2 is YFSETQ. Trimming removed 5 bases from V and 3 bases from J, with 15 bases in between. The CDR3 contains 14 residues. CDR3 nucleotides: TGCGCCAGCAGTAGAGGGCGGCAAGACTACGAGCAGTACTTC. Protein product: CASSRGRQDYEQYF.

This clonotype was detected many times. CDR3 in amino acids: CASSFGRDEKLFF. CDR3 nucleotide sequence: TGTGCCAGCAGCTTTGGACGGGATGAAAAACTGTTTTTT. This rearrangement joins TRBV7-2 to TRBJ1-4; no clear D. The CDR3 covers 13 residues. The V gene lost 3 bases and the J gene lost 6 bases, with 8 bases spanning the gap. CDR1 is SGHTA and CDR2 is FQGNSA in the germline V gene.

This clonotype was picked up a small number of times. This chain connects TRBV7-2 to TRBJ1-2; no firm D call. Germline assignment: CDR1 SGHTA and CDR2 FQGNSA. V gave up 2 bases and J gave up 5 bases, with 18 bases separating them. There are 16 residues in the CDR3. In nucleotides, the CDR3 is TGTGCCAGCAGCTTAAGCCCCGGTCTGTTTAATTATGGCTACACCTTC. It specifies CASSLSPGLFNYGYTF.

This clonotype was observed at least ten times. The rearrangement links TRBV28 to TRBJ2-1; weak D call: TRBD2 (6 bases). The CDR3 is 14 amino acids. Trimming took 6 bases from V and 2 from J, leaving 11 bases between them. Germline CDR1 MDHEN, CDR2 SYDVKM. The CDR3 bases are TGTGCCAGCAGCTTGGGGGGTCCCTACAATGAGCAGTTCTTC. Protein: CASSLGGPYNEQFF.

The V gene is TRBV3-1, the J gene TRBJ1-1; D is undetermined. Between the trimmed V and J ends, which lost 3 bases and 5 bases, there was a span of 10 bases. Germline V gene sequence: CDR1 LGHDT, CDR2 YNNKEL (reference sequence). The CDR3 is made up of 13 amino acids. CDR3 bases: TGTGCCAGCAGCCAGAATTTAGAGACTGAAGCTTTCTTT. This encodes CASSQNLETEAFF.

The rearrangement links TRBV12-5 to TRBJ2-2, with D unresolved. Trimming removed 5 bases at V and 8 bases at J, with 9 bases between. Germline values: CDR1 LGHNT, CDR2 FRNRAP. The CDR3 is made up of 12 amino acids. The CDR3 is CASGPGLGELFF. CDR3 DNA: TGTGCTAGTGGTCCCGGGTTGGGGGAGCTGTTTTTT.

At least ten counts were recorded for this clonotype. V and J are TRBV7-2 and TRBJ1-5; 10 nucleotides align to TRBD1. V was clipped by 3 bases and J by 3 bases; unmatched bases: 2. CDR1 is SGHTA and CDR2 is FQGNSA in the germline V gene. This CDR3 has 15 amino acids. CDR3 sequence: CASSLGQGNNQPQHF. The DNA of the CDR3 is TGTGCCAGCAGCTTGGGACAGGGGAACAATCAGCCCCAGCATTTT.